The rows below give T cell receptor beta chains drawn from one sample of a study of blood T cell repertoires in COVID-19. Sequenced by immunoSEQ multiplex PCR; TCRdb stores in-frame clones only, minus some. This table has 90,000 to 150,000 clones, around 80% appearing once. Sequencing input: peripheral blood. The source of these receptors is a man between 65 and 85 years old with acute or convalescent COVID-19. The CDR3 runs from the conserved cysteine through the conserved F or W. The order of the fields is D gene, V gene, clone size, J gene, CDR3 protein, CDR3 DNA. A D gene is named only where the DNA matches it firmly. Clone size is not always given. Where it is, it says once, few, many or a class for expanded clones.

D gene: -
V gene: TRBV12-3/TRBV12-4
clone size: few
J gene: TRBJ1-2
CDR3 protein: CASSFQGYGYTF
CDR3 DNA: TGTGCCAGCAGTTTTCAGGGGTATGGCTACACCTTC

D gene: -
V gene: TRBV4-3
clone size: -
J gene: TRBJ1-2
CDR3 protein: CASSLTPSDYGYTF
CDR3 DNA: TGCGCCAGCAGCCTAACTCCCAGCGACTATGGCTACACCTTC

D gene: -
V gene: TRBV6-1
clone size: -
J gene: TRBJ1-5
CDR3 protein: CASSEWGGGSPQHF
CDR3 DNA: TGTGCCAGCAGTGAATGGGGAGGTGGTTCACCCCAGCATTTT

D gene: TRBD1
V gene: TRBV18
clone size: few
J gene: TRBJ2-7
CDR3 protein: CASSPGQGTTYEQYF
CDR3 DNA: TGTGCCAGCTCGCCTGGACAGGGGACAACCTACGAGCAGTACTTC

D gene: -
V gene: TRBV9
clone size: -
J gene: TRBJ2-5
CDR3 protein: CASSRGGTQETQYF
CDR3 DNA: TGTGCCAGCAGCCGGGGTGGAACACAAGAGACCCAGTACTTC

D gene: -
V gene: TRBV19
clone size: -
J gene: TRBJ1-5
CDR3 protein: CASIGGAGFISNQPQHF
CDR3 DNA: TGTGCCTCGATTGGGGGAGCGGGATTTATAAGCAATCAGCCCCAGCATTTT

D gene: TRBD2
V gene: TRBV7-9
clone size: few
J gene: TRBJ2-1
CDR3 protein: CASSIGAGASYNEQFF
CDR3 DNA: TGTGCCAGCAGCATAGGGGCGGGAGCATCCTACAATGAGCAGTTCTTC

D gene: -
V gene: TRBV5-6
clone size: -
J gene: TRBJ1-2
CDR3 protein: CASTLGQLTYGYTF
CDR3 DNA: TGTGCCAGCACCCTCGGACAGCTGACTTATGGCTACACCTTC

D gene: -
V gene: TRBV2
clone size: once
J gene: TRBJ1-5
CDR3 protein: CASSGQGSNQPQHF
CDR3 DNA: TGTGCCAGCAGTGGGCAGGGTAGCAATCAGCCCCAGCATTTT

D gene: TRBD1
V gene: TRBV6-6
clone size: -
J gene: TRBJ1-2
CDR3 protein: CASSYSGQGNYGYTF
CDR3 DNA: TGTGCCAGCAGTTACTCCGGACAGGGTAATTATGGCTACACCTTC

D gene: -
V gene: TRBV5-1
clone size: -
J gene: TRBJ1-4
CDR3 protein: CASSKDWLSNEKLFF
CDR3 DNA: TGCGCCAGCAGCAAGGACTGGCTTTCCAATGAAAAACTGTTTTTT

D gene: TRBD2
V gene: TRBV3-1/TRBV3-2
clone size: -
J gene: TRBJ2-3
CDR3 protein: CASSQVLAGGKGTQYF
CDR3 DNA: TGTGCCAGCAGCCAGGTGTTAGCGGGGGGCAAAGGTACGCAGTATTTT

D gene: TRBD1
V gene: TRBV5-1
clone size: -
J gene: TRBJ1-1
CDR3 protein: CASSLTGDRTEAFF
CDR3 DNA: TGCGCCAGCAGCTTAACAGGGGACCGCACTGAAGCTTTCTTT

D gene: -
V gene: TRBV7-8
clone size: few
J gene: TRBJ1-4
CDR3 protein: CASSARRMQAATNEKLFF
CDR3 DNA: TGTGCCAGCAGCGCGCGCCGTATGCAGGCCGCAACTAATGAAAAACTGTTTTTT

D gene: -
V gene: TRBV7-6
clone size: -
J gene: TRBJ1-1
CDR3 protein: CASSLEGRLGAGNTEAFF
CDR3 DNA: TGTGCCAGCAGCTTAGAGGGCAGGTTGGGGGCAGGGAATACTGAAGCTTTCTTT

D gene: TRBD1
V gene: TRBV24-1
clone size: -
J gene: TRBJ2-4
CDR3 protein: CATSEWTGNIQYF
CDR3 DNA: TGTGCCACCAGTGAGTGGACAGGAAACATTCAGTACTTC

D gene: TRBD2
V gene: TRBV18
clone size: -
J gene: TRBJ2-7
CDR3 protein: CASSPEGTSGAYEQYF
CDR3 DNA: TGTGCCAGCTCACCCGAGGGTACTAGCGGGGCGTACGAGCAGTACTTC

D gene: TRBD1
V gene: TRBV7-9
clone size: -
J gene: TRBJ1-4
CDR3 protein: CASSTGALGDEKLFF
CDR3 DNA: TGTGCCAGCAGCACAGGGGCTCTAGGAGATGAAAAACTGTTTTTT

D gene: TRBD2
V gene: TRBV11-2
clone size: -
J gene: TRBJ2-1
CDR3 protein: CASSAGLGDNEQFF
CDR3 DNA: TGTGCCAGCAGCGCCGGACTAGGGGACAATGAGCAGTTCTTC

D gene: TRBD1
V gene: TRBV7-2
clone size: once
J gene: TRBJ2-2
CDR3 protein: CASSLARTGANTGELFF
CDR3 DNA: TGTGCCAGCAGCCTAGCCCGGACAGGGGCGAACACCGGGGAGCTGTTTTTT

D gene: -
V gene: TRBV2
clone size: few
J gene: TRBJ2-7
CDR3 protein: CASSGSREAYEQYF
CDR3 DNA: TGTGCCAGCAGTGGTTCCAGGGAGGCCTACGAGCAGTACTTC

D gene: TRBD2
V gene: TRBV9
clone size: -
J gene: TRBJ2-2
CDR3 protein: CASSYGTSAGELFF
CDR3 DNA: TGTGCCAGCAGCTACGGGACTAGCGCCGGGGAGCTGTTTTTT

D gene: TRBD2
V gene: TRBV19
clone size: few
J gene: TRBJ2-7
CDR3 protein: CASSIGPPGAGHEQYF
CDR3 DNA: TGTGCCAGTAGTATTGGCCCCCCGGGAGCGGGGCACGAGCAGTACTTC

D gene: TRBD1
V gene: TRBV7-9
clone size: -
J gene: TRBJ1-2
CDR3 protein: CASSRQGSGYGYTF
CDR3 DNA: TGTGCCAGCAGCCGACAGGGATCGGGCTATGGCTACACCTTC

D gene: TRBD2
V gene: TRBV15
clone size: once
J gene: TRBJ2-1
CDR3 protein: CATSSKTSGSAAEQFF
CDR3 DNA: TGTGCCACCAGCAGTAAGACTAGCGGGAGTGCCGCTGAGCAGTTCTTC

D gene: TRBD1
V gene: TRBV27
clone size: few
J gene: TRBJ2-7
CDR3 protein: CASSLSTGYSYEQYF
CDR3 DNA: TGTGCCAGCAGTTTATCGACAGGGTACTCCTACGAGCAGTACTTC

D gene: TRBD2
V gene: TRBV11-3
clone size: once
J gene: TRBJ2-3
CDR3 protein: CASSLDHSGRSDTQYF
CDR3 DNA: TGTGCCAGCAGCTTAGACCATAGCGGGAGGTCAGATACGCAGTATTTT